The sequence of this TCR beta chain was determined in a study of blood T cell repertoires in COVID-19. Study-level background: T cells, B-cell-depleted T cells, or PBMCs supplied cDNA or gDNA.

Germline CDR1 reads GTSNPN; CDR2 reads SVGIG (reference sequence). The CDR3 loop spans 15 amino acids. With 1 base removed from V and 2 bases from J, the gap between germline ends came to 15 bases. TCRdb keeps only in-frame clones here, not all; method: immunoSEQ multiplex PCR. The sample records 50,000 or so clones, 77% being singletons. The rearrangement joins TRBV30 to TRBJ2-7; weak D call: TRBD1 (6 bases). This TCR was recovered from a human donor with active or convalescent COVID-19. The donor label of this sample is uncertain. Sequenced: peripheral blood. CDR3 sequence reads: CAWSGPTGATYEQYF. CDR3 nucleotides: TGTGCCTGGAGTGGGCCGACAGGTGCCACCTACGAGCAGTACTTC.